The rows below give T cell receptor beta chains drawn from one sample of a study of beta chain features in type 1 diabetes. TCRdb keeps only in-frame clones here, not all; method: immunoSEQ multiplex PCR. The table has 38,000 or so clones, roughly two thirds seen once. The sample comprised Tregs from blood. The receptors originated from a woman in her twenties or thirties in good health. The CDR3 runs from the conserved cysteine through the conserved F or W. A D gene is named only where the DNA matches it firmly. A clone size is listed for some rows: how often the clone was seen (once, few, many), or a class if it is expanded.

J gene | D gene | clone size | V gene | CDR3 DNA | CDR3 protein
TRBJ2-1 | . | few | TRBV5-6 | TGTGCCAGCAGCCCTGGAGGATCAAGCTCCTACAATGAGCAGTTCTTC | CASSPGGSSSYNEQFF
TRBJ2-1 | . | . | TRBV28 | TGTGCCAGCAGTTTCATGGGAGCTAGCTCCTACAATGAGCAGTTCTTC | CASSFMGASSYNEQFF
TRBJ2-7 | TRBD2 | medium-sized | TRBV5-1 | TGCGCCAGCAGCCCATCTAGCGGGAGTACCTACGAGCAGTACTTC | CASSPSSGSTYEQYF
TRBJ1-1 | . | few | TRBV28 | TGTGCCAGCAGTTTAGCCCGGGGGGGCGGCACTGAAGCTTTCTTT | CASSLARGGGTEAFF
TRBJ1-5 | TRBD1 | . | TRBV28 | TGTGCCAGCAGTTTAAGGACAGGGTCCCATCAGCCCCAGCATTTT | CASSLRTGSHQPQHF
TRBJ2-5 | . | . | TRBV7-8 | TGTGCCAGCAGCTACAACAGAAAAAGAGAGACCCAGTACTTC | CASSYNRKRETQYF
TRBJ2-7 | . | few | TRBV7-2 | TGTGCCAGCAGCCGGGGGTACGAGCAGTACTTC | CASSRGYEQYF
TRBJ2-7 | . | . | TRBV6-5 | TGTGCCACTAGACCTAAGGAGCAGTACTTC | CATRPKEQYF
TRBJ1-1 | TRBD1 | . | TRBV19 | TGTGCCAGTAGTGCCCGGGACAGGGGTCCTGAAGCTTTCTTT | CASSARDRGPEAFF
TRBJ2-7 | TRBD1 | . | TRBV7-2 | TGTGCCAGCAGCCTTTCGTGGGACAGTAGCTCCTACGAGCAGTACTTC | CASSLSWDSSSYEQYF
TRBJ2-7 | TRBD2 | . | TRBV7-9 | TGTGCCAGCAGCCTCAGGGGGCGCCCCGGACTAGCGGGAGCCTACGAGCAGTACTTC | CASSLRGRPGLAGAYEQYF
TRBJ2-7 | . | few | TRBV29-1 | TGCAGCGTTTTAAGGGACTCGACGTCCTACGAGCAGTACTTC | CSVLRDSTSYEQYF
TRBJ2-1 | . | few | TRBV28 | TGTGCCAGCAGTTTATCAGATAGCGATAATGAGCAGTTCTTC | CASSLSDSDNEQFF
TRBJ2-1 | . | . | TRBV5-6 | TGTGCCAGCAGCTTCCTATACGGGAACTTCGATGAGCAGTTCTTC | CASSFLYGNFDEQFF
TRBJ2-5 | TRBD1 | . | TRBV7-2 | TGTGCCAGCAGCCCAGGACAGGGAAGGACCCAGTACTTC | CASSPGQGRTQYF
TRBJ2-7 | . | . | TRBV25-1 | TGTGCCAGCAGTGTGGGGGGACAGACCGGCGAGCAGTACTTC | CASSVGGQTGEQYF
TRBJ2-6 | . | few | TRBV18 | TGTGCCAGCTCACCACGAGCCCGGGAATTGAGCTCTGGGGCCAACGTCCTGACTTTC | CASSPRARELSSGANVLTF
TRBJ2-5 | TRBD2 | few | TRBV7-9 | TGTGCCAGCAGCTTACCGACTAGCGGGTACTCCTCCCCCCAGTACTTC | CASSLPTSGYSSPQYF
TRBJ2-7 | TRBD2 | few | TRBV10-3 | TGTGCCATCAGTGGCCCCAAAGCGGGGGATTCCTACGAGCAGTACTTC | CAISGPKAGDSYEQYF
TRBJ1-1 | . | . | TRBV18 | TGTGCCAGCTCACCGCGCAGGGAGGACACTGAAGCTTTCTTT | CASSPRREDTEAFF
TRBJ2-7 | . | once | TRBV18 | TGTGCCAGCTCACCAGATAGTTCCTACGAGCAGTACTTC | CASSPDSSYEQYF
TRBJ1-2 | . | . | TRBV23-1 | TGCGCCAGCAGTCACAGAGGACTAATCCGGCTTAGCTATGGCTACACCTTC | CASSHRGLIRLSYGYTF
TRBJ2-1 | TRBD2 | . | TRBV4-2 | TGTGCCAGCAGCCAAGCCGTAGCGGGTACGAATGAGCAGTTCTTC | CASSQAVAGTNEQFF
TRBJ2-6 | . | . | TRBV9 | TGTGCCAGCAGCGTAACTTCTGGGGCCAACGTCCTGACTTTC | CASSVTSGANVLTF
TRBJ2-1 | TRBD2 | . | TRBV19 | TGTGCCAGTAGCCTACGGGAGGGCTACAATGAGCAGTTCTTC | CASSLREGYNEQFF
TRBJ2-7 | TRBD2 | . | TRBV5-4 | TGTGCCAGCAGCCGACCCAGCGGGAGTTTTGGCGAGCAGTACTTC | CASSRPSGSFGEQYF
TRBJ1-5 | . | . | TRBV10-3 | TGTGCCATCGGGGCGGGAGAGCAGCCCCAGCATTTT | CAIGAGEQPQHF
TRBJ2-6 | TRBD1 | . | TRBV4-2 | TGTGCCAGCAGCCAGAGGAGTAGGACAGGATTGGTTGGTGGGGCCAACGTCCTGACTTTC | CASSQRSRTGLVGGANVLTF
TRBJ1-2 | . | . | TRBV29-1 | TGCAGCGTTGTGTGGGGCCCCGGGTACGGCTACACCTTC | CSVVWGPGYGYTF
TRBJ1-5 | TRBD1 | few | TRBV19 | TGTGCCAGTGCAACAGGGGATAGCAATCAGCCCCAGCATTTT | CASATGDSNQPQHF
TRBJ2-4 | . | few | TRBV7-2 | TGTGCCAGCAGCACCGGCGGGGCGTCCAAAAACATTCAGTACTTC | CASSTGGASKNIQYF
TRBJ1-5 | . | medium-sized | TRBV6-5 | TGTGCCAGCAGTTACTCGCACAGGCAAAATCAGCCCCAGCATTTT | CASSYSHRQNQPQHF
TRBJ2-5 | . | . | TRBV5-4 | TGTGCCAGCAGCTTACCGGGGGGCGCATTGGAGACCCAGTACTTC | CASSLPGGALETQYF
TRBJ1-1 | . | few | TRBV6-6 | TGTGCCAGCAGTAACCGGGACAAAAAAGCTTTCTTT | CASSNRDKKAFF
TRBJ2-7 | TRBD2 | . | TRBV7-9 | TGTGCCAGCAGCTTGGCGGGCGCGTGGCGGGAGAGAGGCGAGCAGTACTTC | CASSLAGAWRERGEQYF
TRBJ2-1 | TRBD2 | few | TRBV19 | TGTGCCAGTAGTATCGGTCCCCAAAGTTTCCCAGCGGGAGCAAATGAGCAGTTCTTC | CASSIGPQSFPAGANEQFF
TRBJ1-2 | . | . | TRBV5-1 | TGCGCCAGCAGCTTCTTTACAGGGAACTATGGCTACACCTTC | CASSFFTGNYGYTF
TRBJ1-1 | . | . | TRBV30 | TGTAGAGGGGGACAAGCTTTCTTT | CRGGQAFF
TRBJ1-1 | . | . | TRBV6-5 | TGTGCCAGCAGTTACTCTGGTGCAGGGATAGGGGCTGAAGCTTTCTTT | CASSYSGAGIGAEAFF
TRBJ2-3 | . | . | TRBV19 | TGTGCCAGCTCGGACTTCACAGATACGCAGTATTTT | CASSDFTDTQYF
TRBJ1-1 | . | . | TRBV28 | TGTGCCAGCAGACCTCCGGTGAACACTGAAGCTTTCTTT | CASRPPVNTEAFF
TRBJ2-3 | . | once | TRBV19 | TGTGCCAGTAGTAACAGGGAAACAGATACGCAGTATTTT | CASSNRETDTQYF
TRBJ1-5 | . | . | TRBV2 | TGTGCCAGCGGCACACTATATAGCAATCAGCCCCAGCATTTT | CASGTLYSNQPQHF
TRBJ2-7 | . | . | TRBV7-2 | TGTGCCAGCAGCAACAGGGGGGGTTCCTACGAGCAGTACTTC | CASSNRGGSYEQYF
TRBJ2-3 | TRBD2 | . | TRBV4-2 | TGTGCCAGCAGCCAAGAAAAAGGGGCTCGGCTAGCGGGAGTGGGAGATACGCAGTATTTT | CASSQEKGARLAGVGDTQYF